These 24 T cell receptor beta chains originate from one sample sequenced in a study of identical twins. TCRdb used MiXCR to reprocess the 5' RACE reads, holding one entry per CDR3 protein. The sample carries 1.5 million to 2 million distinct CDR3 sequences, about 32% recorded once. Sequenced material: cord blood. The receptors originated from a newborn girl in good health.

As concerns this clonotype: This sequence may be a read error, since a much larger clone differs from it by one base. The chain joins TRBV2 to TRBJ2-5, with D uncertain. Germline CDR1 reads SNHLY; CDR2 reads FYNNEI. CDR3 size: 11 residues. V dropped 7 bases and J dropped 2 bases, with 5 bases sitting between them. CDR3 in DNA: TGTGCCAGCATGCTACAAGAGACCCAGTACTTC. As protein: CASMLQETQYF.

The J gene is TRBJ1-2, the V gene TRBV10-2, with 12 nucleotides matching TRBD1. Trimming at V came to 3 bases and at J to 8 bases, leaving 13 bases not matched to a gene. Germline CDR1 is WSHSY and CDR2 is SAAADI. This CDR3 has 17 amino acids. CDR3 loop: CASSDPFRDRGRLGYTF. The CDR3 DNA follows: TGCGCCAGCAGTGACCCCTTCCGGGACAGGGGGCGCCTCGGCTACACCTTC.

Here the CDR3 reads CASSYSRTGADAYEQYF. CDR3 DNA: TGTGCCAGCAGTTACTCCCGCACAGGGGCAGACGCCTACGAGCAGTACTTC. This chain connects TRBV6-6 to TRBJ2-7; 7 bases line up with TRBD1. CDR1 is MNHNY and CDR2 is SVGAGI in the germline V gene (reference sequence). This CDR3 comprises 17 residues. V gave up 0 bases and J gave up 2 bases; unmatched junction bases: 10.

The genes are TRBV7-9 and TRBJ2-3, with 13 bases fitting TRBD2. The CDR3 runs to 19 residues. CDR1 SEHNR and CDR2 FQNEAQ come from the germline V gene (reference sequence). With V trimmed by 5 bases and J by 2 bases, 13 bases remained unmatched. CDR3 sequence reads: CASSRGLAGVYSHTDTQYF. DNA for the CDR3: TGTGCCAGCAGCAGAGGACTAGCGGGAGTGTACTCACACACAGATACGCAGTATTTT.

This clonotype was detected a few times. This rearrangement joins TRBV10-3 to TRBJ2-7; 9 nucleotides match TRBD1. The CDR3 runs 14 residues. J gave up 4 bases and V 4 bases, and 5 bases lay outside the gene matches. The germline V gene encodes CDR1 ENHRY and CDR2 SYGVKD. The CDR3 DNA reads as TGTGCCATCAGTGGTGGGACAGGGAGGTACGAGCAGTACTTC. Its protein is CAISGGTGRYEQYF.

As DNA, the CDR3 is TGTGCCAGCAGCCAACTCTACCCGGGGACCGGGGAGCTGTTTTTT. Its translation: CASSQLYPGTGELFF. The V call is TRBV14, the J call TRBJ2-2, with a weak D call TRBD2 (5 bases). The CDR3 extends over 15 amino acids. CDR1 SGHDN and CDR2 FVKESK come from the germline V gene. The V end lost 2 bases, the J end lost 5 bases, and 12 bases lay between the germline ends.

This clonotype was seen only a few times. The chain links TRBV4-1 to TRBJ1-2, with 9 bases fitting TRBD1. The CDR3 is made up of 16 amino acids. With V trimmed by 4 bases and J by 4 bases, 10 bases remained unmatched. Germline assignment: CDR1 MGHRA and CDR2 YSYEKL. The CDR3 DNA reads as TGCGCCAGCAGCCCCCAGTTGGGGGACAGGGCCTATGGCTACACCTTC. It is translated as CASSPQLGDRAYGYTF.

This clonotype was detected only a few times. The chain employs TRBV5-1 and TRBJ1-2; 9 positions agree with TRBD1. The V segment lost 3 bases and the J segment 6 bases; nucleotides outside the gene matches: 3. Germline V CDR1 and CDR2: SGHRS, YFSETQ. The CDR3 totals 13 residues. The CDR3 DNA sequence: TGCGCCAGCAGCTGGACAGGGGAAAATGGCTACACCTTC. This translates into CASSWTGENGYTF.

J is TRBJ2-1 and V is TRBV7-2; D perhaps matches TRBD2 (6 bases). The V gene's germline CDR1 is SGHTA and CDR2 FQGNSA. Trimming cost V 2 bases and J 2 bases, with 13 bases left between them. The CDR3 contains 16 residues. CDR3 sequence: CASSLSGRGTYNEQFF. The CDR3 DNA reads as TGTGCCAGCAGCTTAAGCGGGCGTGGGACCTACAATGAGCAGTTCTTC.

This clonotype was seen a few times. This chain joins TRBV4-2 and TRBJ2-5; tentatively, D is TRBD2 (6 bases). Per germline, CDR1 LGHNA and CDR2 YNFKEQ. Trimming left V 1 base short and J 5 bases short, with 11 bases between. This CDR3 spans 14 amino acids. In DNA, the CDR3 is TGTGCCAGCAGCCAAGCGGGGGAAGAGGAGACCCAGTACTTC. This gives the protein CASSQAGEEETQYF.

The CDR3 region has the DNA TGTGCCAGCAGCCAAGGGTTAAAACTAGCGCGCTACAATGAGCAGTTCTTC. Its translation: CASSQGLKLARYNEQFF. V usage is TRBV3-1 and J usage is TRBJ2-1; 7 nucleotides align to TRBD2. The CDR3 runs 17 residues. CDR1 and CDR2 from the germline V gene are LGHDT and YNNKEL (reference sequence). Trimming removed 1 base from V and 3 bases from J; junction bases left unmatched: 9.

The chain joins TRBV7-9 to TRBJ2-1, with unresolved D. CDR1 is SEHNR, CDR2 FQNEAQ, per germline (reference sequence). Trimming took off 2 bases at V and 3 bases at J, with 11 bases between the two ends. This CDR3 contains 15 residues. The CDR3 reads CASSLNPYYYNEQFF. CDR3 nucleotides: TGTGCCAGCAGCTTAAATCCATACTACTACAATGAGCAGTTCTTC.

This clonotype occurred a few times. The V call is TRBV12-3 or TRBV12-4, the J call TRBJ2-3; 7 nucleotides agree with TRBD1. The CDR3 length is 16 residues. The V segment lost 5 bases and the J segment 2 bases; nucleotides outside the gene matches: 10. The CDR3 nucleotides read TGTGCCAGCAGTCCCAGACAGGGTCCCGACACAGATACGCAGTATTTT. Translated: CASSPRQGPDTDTQYF.

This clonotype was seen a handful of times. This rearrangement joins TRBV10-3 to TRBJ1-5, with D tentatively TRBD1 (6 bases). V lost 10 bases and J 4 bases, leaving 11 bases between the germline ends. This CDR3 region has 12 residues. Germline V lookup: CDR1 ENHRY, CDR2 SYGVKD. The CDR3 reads CATRDTNQPQHF. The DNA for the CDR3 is TGTGCCACCCGGGACACGAATCAGCCCCAGCATTTT.

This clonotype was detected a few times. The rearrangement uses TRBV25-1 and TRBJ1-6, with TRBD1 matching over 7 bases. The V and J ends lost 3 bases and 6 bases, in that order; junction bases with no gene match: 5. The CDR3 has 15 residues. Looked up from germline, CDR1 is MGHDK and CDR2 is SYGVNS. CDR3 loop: CASSDTQGRNSPLHF. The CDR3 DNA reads TGTGCCAGCAGTGATACACAGGGGCGTAATTCACCCCTCCACTTT. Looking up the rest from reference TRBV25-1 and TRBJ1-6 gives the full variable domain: EADIYQTPRYLVIGTGKKITLECSQTMGHDKMYWYQQDPGMELHLIHYSYGVNSTEKGDLSSESTVSRIRTEHFPLTLESARPSHTSQYLCASSDTQGRNSPLHFGNGTRLTVT.

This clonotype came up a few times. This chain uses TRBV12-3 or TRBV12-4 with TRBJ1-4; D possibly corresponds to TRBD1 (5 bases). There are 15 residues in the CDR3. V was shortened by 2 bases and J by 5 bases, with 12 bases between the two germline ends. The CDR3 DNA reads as TGTGCCAGCAGTTTAAGAGGGGCCATGAATGAAAAACTGTTTTTT. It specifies CASSLRGAMNEKLFF.

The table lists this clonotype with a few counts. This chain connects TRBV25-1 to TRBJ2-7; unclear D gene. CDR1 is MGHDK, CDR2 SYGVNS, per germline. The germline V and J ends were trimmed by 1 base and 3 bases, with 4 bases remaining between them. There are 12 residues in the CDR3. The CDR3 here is CASSESIYEQYF. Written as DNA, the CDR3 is TGTGCCAGCAGTGAATCGATCTACGAGCAGTACTTC.

The DNA of the CDR3 is TGTGCCAGCAGTCGGGGACAGCTGACCTCTGGGGCCAACGTCCTGACTTTC. Translated: CASSRGQLTSGANVLTF. The genes are TRBV28 and TRBJ2-6; 7 bases map to TRBD1. The J segment lost 0 bases and the V segment lost 5 bases, leaving 7 bases of the junction unmatched. Per germline, CDR1 MDHEN and CDR2 SYDVKM. CDR3 length equals 17 residues.

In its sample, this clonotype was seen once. CDR3 coding DNA: TGTGCCAGCAGCTCAAGGACTAGAATCTACGAGCAGTACTTC. This translates into CASSSRTRIYEQYF. The chain employs TRBV3-1 and TRBJ2-5, with TRBD2 matching over 7 bases. With the DNA end fitting TRBJ2-7 better, the J assignment may be wrong. Germline V lookup: CDR1 LGHDT, CDR2 YNNKEL (reference sequence). This CDR3 has 14 amino acids.

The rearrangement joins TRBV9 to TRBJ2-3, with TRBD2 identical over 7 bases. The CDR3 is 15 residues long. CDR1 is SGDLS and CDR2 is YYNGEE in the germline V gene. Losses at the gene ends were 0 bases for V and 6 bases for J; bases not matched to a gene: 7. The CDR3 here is CASSVGWTSWDTQYF. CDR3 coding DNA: TGTGCCAGCAGCGTAGGTTGGACTAGTTGGGATACGCAGTATTTT.

The CDR3: CASKSRRGGTDTQYF. The DNA for the CDR3 is TGTGCCAGCAAGAGTCGGCGGGGGGGCACAGATACGCAGTATTTT. V and J are TRBV2 and TRBJ2-3; TRBD2 aligns across 8 bases. V lost 7 bases and J lost 1; bases outside the gene matches: 7. CDR1 is SNHLY and CDR2 is FYNNEI in the germline V gene. The CDR3 totals 15 residues.

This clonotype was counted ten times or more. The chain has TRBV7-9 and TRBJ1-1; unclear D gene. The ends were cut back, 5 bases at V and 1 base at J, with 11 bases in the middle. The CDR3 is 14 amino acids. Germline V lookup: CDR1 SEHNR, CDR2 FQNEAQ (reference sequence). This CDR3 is CASSLGLENTEAFF. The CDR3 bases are TGTGCCAGCAGCCTCGGACTGGAGAACACTGAAGCTTTCTTT.

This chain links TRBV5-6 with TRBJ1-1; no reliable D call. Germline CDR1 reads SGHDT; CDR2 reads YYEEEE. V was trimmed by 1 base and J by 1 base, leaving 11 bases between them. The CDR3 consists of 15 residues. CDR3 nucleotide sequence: TGTGCCAGCAGCTTGATGGAGGTAGGGAACACTGAAGCTTTCTTT. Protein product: CASSLMEVGNTEAFF.

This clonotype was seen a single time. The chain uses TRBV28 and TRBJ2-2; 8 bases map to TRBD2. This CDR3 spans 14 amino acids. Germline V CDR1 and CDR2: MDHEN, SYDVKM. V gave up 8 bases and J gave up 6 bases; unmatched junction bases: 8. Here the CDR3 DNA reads TGTGCCAGCGGGGTAGCGGGAAAAGCCGGGGAGCTGTTTTTT. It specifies CASGVAGKAGELFF.